The entry below describes one TCR beta chain. MiXCR, run by TCRdb on the 5' RACE reads, gives a single entry per CDR3 protein. The sample carries some 100,000 distinct CDR3 sequences, around 10% recorded once. The sample comes from a study of T-cell memory formation after mild COVID-19. About the research overall: TCR clusters largely stayed donor specific.

Germline loops: CDR1 SGHVS, CDR2 FNYEAQ. CDR3 length: 17 amino acids. V trimming: 3 bases; J trimming: 4 bases; junction bases outside the gene matches: 9. The receptor comes from a man aged 18 to 30 who had mild COVID-19 (a few samples of this study predate the infection). Cell type and time point are not known. The chain couples TRBV7-6 to TRBJ2-6; TRBD1 agrees at 7 bases. Sequencing was performed on PBMCs or a T cell subset sorted from them (not recorded which). The CDR3 sequence: CASSLTSGGYGANVLTF. CDR3 sequence (DNA): TGTGCCAGCAGCTTGACTTCAGGGGGTTACGGGGCCAACGTCCTGACTTTC.